Shown below are 10 T cell receptor beta chains from a single sample sequenced in a study of shared clonotypes between healthy human individuals. Terminally differentiated effector memory CD45RA+ cells were left out of the naive CD8 fraction, which was CD45RO-negative and positively selected for CCR7. Some clones are missing from TCRdb's copy, which holds only in-frame ones; the method was immunoSEQ multiplex PCR. Altogether about 2 million clones are present, less than 95% being singletons, with the ten largest covering roughly 1%. The specimen was naive CD8+ T cells sorted from blood. These receptors were taken from a man aged 18 to 30 in good health.

The J gene is TRBJ1-1, the V gene TRBV9, with TRBD1 matching 7 bases. V shed 4 bases and J 0 bases; nucleotides not matched to a gene: 6. CDR3 length equals 15 residues. In germline, CDR1 is SGDLS, CDR2 YYNGEE. CDR3 nucleotide sequence: TGTGCCAGCAGCTCCGGGACAGTCATGAACACTGAAGCTTTCTTT. This encodes CASSSGTVMNTEAFF. The whole variable domain, filled in from reference TRBV9 and TRBJ1-1, reads DSGVTQTPKHLITATGQRVTLRCSPRSGDLSVYWYQQSLDQGLQFLIQYYNGEERAKGNILERFSAQQFPDLHSELNLSSLELGDSALYFCASSSGTVMNTEAFFGQGTRLTVV.

This clone has only one observation. This chain connects TRBV27 to TRBJ2-2; TRBD2 agrees at 8 bases. Losses at the gene ends were 5 bases for V and 4 bases for J; bases not matched to a gene: 9. Germline CDR1 is MNHEY and CDR2 is SMNVEV (reference sequence). The CDR3 is 16 residues long. DNA of the CDR3: TGTGCCAGCAGTCCATCAGCGGGGGAGACCACCGGGGAGCTGTTTTTT. It codes for CASSPSAGETTGELFF.

The V call is TRBV4-1, the J call TRBJ2-7, with TRBD2 matching over 9 bases. Germline V gene lookup returns CDR1 MGHRA and CDR2 YSYEKL. Trimming took 4 bases from V and 3 from J; bases not matched to a gene: 7. The CDR3 loop spans 15 amino acids. The CDR3 DNA is TGCGCCAGCAGCCTCATGACTAGCGGAAACTACGAGCAGTACTTC. It translates to CASSLMTSGNYEQYF.

This clone was recorded only once. The V gene is TRBV14, the J gene TRBJ2-2; D may be TRBD1 (5 bases). The V and J ends lost 4 bases and 6 bases respectively, with 12 bases between them. This CDR3 comprises 14 residues. Germline values: CDR1 SGHDN, CDR2 FVKESK. DNA for the CDR3: TGTGCCAGCAGCCCACAGGCGCTTGCCGGGGAGCTGTTTTTT. As protein: CASSPQALAGELFF.

The V and J genes are TRBV6-6 and TRBJ2-2, with 7 bases identical to TRBD1. Germline lookup yields CDR1 MNHNY and CDR2 SVGAGI (reference sequence). This CDR3 contains 14 residues. The V segment lost 7 bases and the J segment 4 bases; nucleotides outside the gene matches: 6. CDR3 residues: CASTTGAGTGELFF. The CDR3 DNA sequence: TGTGCCAGCACTACAGGGGCAGGCACCGGGGAGCTGTTTTTT.

This clone was detected once. This chain uses TRBV5-1 with TRBJ1-4, with 7 bases that match TRBD1. Germline-derived CDR1 and CDR2 are SGHRS and YFSETQ. The CDR3 contains 14 residues. Unmatched junction bases numbered 6, after V lost 3 bases and J lost 7 bases. The CDR3 spells CASSSTGRPEKLFF. The CDR3, as DNA: TGCGCCAGCAGCTCGACAGGGCGGCCTGAAAAACTGTTTTTT.

CDR3 loop: CASSLDNRGHTDTQYF. CDR3 in DNA: TGTGCCAGCAGCTTAGACAACAGGGGGCACACAGATACGCAGTATTTT. The chain uses TRBV7-6 and TRBJ2-3, with 9 bases that match TRBD1. The germline V gene has CDR1 SGHVS and CDR2 FNYEAQ. The J segment lost 2 bases and the V segment lost 1 base, leaving 4 bases of the junction unmatched. The CDR3 is 16 amino acids.

The rearrangement uses TRBV7-6 and TRBJ2-1, with 9 bases identical to TRBD2. Germline V CDR1 and CDR2: SGHVS, FNYEAQ. This CDR3 is built from 17 residues. Trimming at V came to 5 bases and at J to 7 bases, leaving 15 bases not matched to a gene. The CDR3, as DNA: TGTGCCAGCAGCCCCCACTCGCCTGGGCGGGAGGGGAATGAGCAGTTCTTC. Translating it yields CASSPHSPGREGNEQFF.

The V and J genes are TRBV29-1 and TRBJ2-5; D might be TRBD2 (6 bases). Matching the DNA end better, TRBJ2-7 makes the J call doubtful. The CDR3 has 12 residues. In germline, CDR1 is SQVTM, CDR2 ANQGSEA. CDR3 nucleotide sequence: TGCAGCGTTGATCGGGGAGGCGGCGAGCAGTACTTC. Translated: CSVDRGGGEQYF.

This clone was observed a few times. This rearrangement joins TRBV10-3 to TRBJ2-7; the D is unclear. The CDR3 is 13 amino acids. Germline V CDR1 and CDR2: ENHRY, SYGVKD. V was shortened by 5 bases and J by 0 bases, with 8 bases between the two germline ends. The chain's CDR3 is CAISHADSYEQYF. CDR3 nucleotide sequence: TGTGCCATCAGTCATGCAGACTCCTACGAGCAGTACTTC.